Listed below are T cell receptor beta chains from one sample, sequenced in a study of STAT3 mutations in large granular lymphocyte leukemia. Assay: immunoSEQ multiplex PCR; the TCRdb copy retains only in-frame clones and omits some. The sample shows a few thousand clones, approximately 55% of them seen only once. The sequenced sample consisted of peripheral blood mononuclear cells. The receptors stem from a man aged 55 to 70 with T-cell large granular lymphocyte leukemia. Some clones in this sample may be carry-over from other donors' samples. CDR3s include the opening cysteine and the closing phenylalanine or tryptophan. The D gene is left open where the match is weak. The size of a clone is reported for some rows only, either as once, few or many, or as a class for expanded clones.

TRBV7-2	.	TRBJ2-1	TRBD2	TGTGCCAGCAGCTTTAGCGGGGGGGTCCTCGGTGAGCAGTTCTTC	CASSFSGGVLGEQFF
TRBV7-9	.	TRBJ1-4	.	TGTGCCAGCAGCCAACTGGGTACGGAAAAACTGTTTTTT	CASSQLGTEKLFF
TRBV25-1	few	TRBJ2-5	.	TGTGCCAGCAGTGAATCCCCTCAAGAGACCCAGTACTTC	CASSESPQETQYF
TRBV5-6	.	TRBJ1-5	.	TGTGCCAGCAGCAAGGGCCCCTTTGGTGGTCAGCCCCAGCATTTT	CASSKGPFGGQPQHF
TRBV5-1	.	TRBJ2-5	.	TGCGCCAGCAGCTCACAGGGTCTGGCGGAAGAGACCCAGTACTTC	CASSSQGLAEETQYF
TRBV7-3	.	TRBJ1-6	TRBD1	TGTGCCAGCAGCTTAGGGACAGCGAATTCACCCCTCCACTTT	CASSLGTANSPLHF
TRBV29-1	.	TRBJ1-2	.	TGCAGCGTTGTTTGGGGCGGGGGCTACACCTTC	CSVVWGGGYTF
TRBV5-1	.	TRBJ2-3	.	TGCGCCAGCAGCTTGGCACGGGTGGGCACAGATACGCAGTATTTT	CASSLARVGTDTQYF
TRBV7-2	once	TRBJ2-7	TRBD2	TGTGCCAGCAGCTTAGAACCGCCGGGACTAGGTGACGAGCAGTACTTC	CASSLEPPGLGDEQYF
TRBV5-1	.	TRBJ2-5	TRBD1	TGCGCCAGCAGCTCGACAGGGGGCGCATGGGAGACCCAGTACTTC	CASSSTGGAWETQYF
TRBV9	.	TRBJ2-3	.	TGTGCCAGCAGCCTCGGCTCCGAGACCAGCACACGTACGCAGTATTTT	CASSLGSETSTRTQYF
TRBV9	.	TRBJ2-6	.	TGTGCCAGCAGTCCCTACCGAACGGGGGCCAACGTCCTGACTTTC	CASSPYRTGANVLTF
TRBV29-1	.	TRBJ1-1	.	TGCAGCGCCGAAGGGAACGGGAAAGCTTTCTTT	CSAEGNGKAFF
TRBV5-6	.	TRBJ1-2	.	TGTGCCAGCAGCTCGACACCCAACTATGGCTACACCTTC	CASSSTPNYGYTF
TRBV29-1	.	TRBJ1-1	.	TGCAGCGTTTTGGGCGGGCAGCTCAGATATGAAGCTTTCTTT	CSVLGGQLRYEAFF
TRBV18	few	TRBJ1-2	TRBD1	TGTGCCAGCTCAGAGACAGGGGCGGACTATGGCTACACCTTC	CASSETGADYGYTF
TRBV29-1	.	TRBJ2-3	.	TGCAGCGTTTCAGATACGCAGTATTTT	CSVSDTQYF
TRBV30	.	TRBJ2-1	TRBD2	TGTGCCTTCAGCGGGAGGAATGAGCAGTTCTTC	CAFSGRNEQFF
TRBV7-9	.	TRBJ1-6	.	TGTGCCAGCAGCTTAATGGCGGATTCACCCCTCCACTTT	CASSLMADSPLHF
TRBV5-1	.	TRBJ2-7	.	TGCGCCAGCAAGGGGGACGGCCCATACGAGCAGTACTTC	CASKGDGPYEQYF
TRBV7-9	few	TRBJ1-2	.	TGTGCCAGCAGCTCTCAACAGGGACCTAACTATGGCTACACCTTC	CASSSQQGPNYGYTF
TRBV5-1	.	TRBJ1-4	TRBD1	TGCGCCAGCAGCAACCAGGGGGCTACAACTAATGAAAAACTGTTTTTT	CASSNQGATTNEKLFF
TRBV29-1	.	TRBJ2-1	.	TGCAGCGTTGCGGATGGACTCTCGGGGTTCTTC	CSVADGLSGFF
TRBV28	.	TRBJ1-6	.	TGTGCCAGCAGAAAACCAGGGCATTCACCCCTCCACTTT	CASRKPGHSPLHF
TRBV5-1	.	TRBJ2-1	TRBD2	TGCGCCAGCAGCTTGGCCGGCGCGGGGGACTACAATGAGCAGTTCTTC	CASSLAGAGDYNEQFF
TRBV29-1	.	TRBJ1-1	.	TGCAGCGCCAGTCCCGCTTTCTTT	CSASPAFF
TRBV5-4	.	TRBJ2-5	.	TGTGCCAGCAGCTGGGGCCAAGACGCGGAGACCCAGTACTTC	CASSWGQDAETQYF
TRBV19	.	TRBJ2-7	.	TGTGCCAGTAGTGCGGGGCTCGACGAGCAGTACTTC	CASSAGLDEQYF
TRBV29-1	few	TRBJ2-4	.	TGCAGCGTTGATAGTAGCGGAAGTGGGAACATTCAGTACTTC	CSVDSSGSGNIQYF
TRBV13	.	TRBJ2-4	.	TGTGCCAGCAGCGAACTAGCCAAAAACATTCAGTACTTC	CASSELAKNIQYF
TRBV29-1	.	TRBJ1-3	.	TGCAGCGTTGATGGATCCGGAGGCTCTGGAAACACCATATATTTT	CSVDGSGGSGNTIYF
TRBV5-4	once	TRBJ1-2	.	TGTGCCAGCGGCGGTAACTATGGCTACACCTTC	CASGGNYGYTF
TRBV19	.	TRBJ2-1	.	TGTGCCAGTAGTATAGGCCTTCCCAATGAGCAGTTCTTC	CASSIGLPNEQFF
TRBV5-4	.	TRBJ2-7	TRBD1	TGTGCCAGCAGCTTGACCGGGACAGGTATCTACGAGCAGTACTTC	CASSLTGTGIYEQYF
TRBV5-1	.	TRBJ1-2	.	TGCGCCAGCAGCTTGGGGCCAGGAGACTATGGCTACACCTTC	CASSLGPGDYGYTF
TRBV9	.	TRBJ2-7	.	TGTGCCAGCAGCGTAGCCTCGGGTAGCGGAAAAAACTACGAGCAGTACTTC	CASSVASGSGKNYEQYF
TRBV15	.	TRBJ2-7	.	TGTGCCACCACTTCAGGAGGCACGGGGGAGCAGTACTTC	CATTSGGTGEQYF
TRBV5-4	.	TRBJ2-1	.	TGTGCCAGCAGCTTAGCTGGCGGACAGCCCGGTGAGCAGTTCTTC	CASSLAGGQPGEQFF
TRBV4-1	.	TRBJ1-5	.	TGCGCCAGCAGCCATGTCGGTGAGCCCCAGCATTTT	CASSHVGEPQHF
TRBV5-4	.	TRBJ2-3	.	TGTGCCAGCAGATTGACAAGGGCCTCCCCTAGCGCTACGCAGTATTTT	CASRLTRASPSATQYF
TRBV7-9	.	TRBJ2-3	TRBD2	TGTGCCAGCAGCTCCCTTAGGGCTCTAGCGGGTTTCACAGATACGCAGTATTTT	CASSSLRALAGFTDTQYF
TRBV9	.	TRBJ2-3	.	TGTGCCAGCAGCGTGACCCCAGGGGATACGCAGTATTTT	CASSVTPGDTQYF
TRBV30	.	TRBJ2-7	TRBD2	TGTGCCTGGAGTGTTGGGGGGGGTACCGAGCAGTACTTC	CAWSVGGGTEQYF
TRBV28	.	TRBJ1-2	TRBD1	TGTGCCAGCGGTGGCGGTGGACAGGGGAAGTTGGGTGGCTACACCTTC	CASGGGGQGKLGGYTF
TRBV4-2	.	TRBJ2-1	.	TGTGCCAGCAGCCAGGTCCAGGGGGAGCAGTTCTTC	CASSQVQGEQFF
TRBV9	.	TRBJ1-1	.	TGTGCCAGCAGCCCAGAGGGGCATGAAGCTTTCTTT	CASSPEGHEAFF
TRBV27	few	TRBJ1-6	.	TGTGCCAGCAGTTTATCGAGCAATTCACCCCTCCACTTT	CASSLSSNSPLHF
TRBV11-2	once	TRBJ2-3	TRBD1	TGTGCCAGCAGACATGTTTTACAGGGGGCAGATACGCAGTATTTT	CASRHVLQGADTQYF
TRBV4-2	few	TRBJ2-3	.	TGTGCCAGCAGCCTGATCCCACTTTCTGATACGCAGTATTTT	CASSLIPLSDTQYF
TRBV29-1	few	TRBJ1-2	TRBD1	TGCAGCGTTGTAACAGGGGGCCATGGCTACACCTTC	CSVVTGGHGYTF
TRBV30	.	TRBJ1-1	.	TGTGCCTGGAGTGCCCTTGGAAACACTGAAGCTTTCTTT	CAWSALGNTEAFF
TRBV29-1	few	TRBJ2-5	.	TGCAGCTCTGCGGACGGGGATGAGACCCAGTACTTC	CSSADGDETQYF